These 21 T cell receptor beta chains were all obtained from the same sample, sequenced in a study of neoadjuvant anti-PD-1 for oral cavity cancer. Generated by immunoSEQ multiplex PCR, the TCRdb table keeps only in-frame clones and is missing some. Of about 9,500 clones listed, around 68% are singletons. The time point is: after neoadjuvant nivolumab, at surgical resection. The material sequenced was PBMCs, taken after nivolumab (anti-PD-1) treatment. The receptors here all came from a person aged 40 to 85 with oral cavity squamous cell carcinoma.

The chain combines TRBV29-1 with TRBJ2-2; TRBD1 matches at 7 bases. J lost 7 bases, V lost 5 bases, and 4 bases had no gene match. The CDR3 spans 12 residues. Germline CDR1 and CDR2: SQVTM and ANQGSEA. CDR3: CSVWTGGGELFF. The CDR3 DNA reads TGCAGCGTTTGGACAGGAGGCGGGGAGCTGTTTTTT.

As to this clone: The germline gene is not matched at one end of the junction; a read error may be the cause. The CDR3 region has the DNA TGCGCCAGCACTGAGGACATCGGTCCCAGCCAGCCCCAGCATTTT. It codes for CASTEDIGPSQPQHF. The chain uses TRBV10-2 and TRBJ1-5; TRBD1 might be the D (5 bases). The CDR3 extends over 15 amino acids. Germline loops: CDR1 WSHSY, CDR2 SAAADI.

The chain uses TRBV5-4 and TRBJ2-1; no clear D gene. Germline loops: CDR1 SGHNT, CDR2 YYREEE (reference sequence). This CDR3 region has 14 residues. V was pared by 3 bases and J by 8 bases, with 15 bases between. CDR3 in amino acids: CASSSETLADEQFF. The CDR3 nucleotides read TGTGCCAGCAGCTCAGAGACCCTTGCGGATGAGCAGTTCTTC.

V usage is TRBV10-3 and J usage is TRBJ2-2; D possibly matches TRBD1 or TRBD2 (5 bases each). The CDR3 covers 17 residues. Trimming left V 3 bases short and J 0 bases short, with 14 bases between. Germline assignment: CDR1 ENHRY and CDR2 SYGVKD. The DNA of the CDR3 is TGTGCCATCAGTGACTCGGGGCAACCATCGAACACCGGGGAGCTGTTTTTT. Translated, it gives CAISDSGQPSNTGELFF.

The rearrangement links TRBV29-1 to TRBJ2-3, with a possible D match to TRBD2 (6 bases). V lost 7 bases to trimming and J lost 1 base, with 12 bases between them. CDR3 size: 13 residues. In germline, CDR1 is SQVTM, CDR2 ANQGSEA. CDR3 sequence (DNA): TGCAGCGGTCGGGGGTTCCGCACAGATACGCAGTATTTT. It codes for CSGRGFRTDTQYF.

This clone was picked up a small number of times. The chain uses TRBV5-1 and TRBJ1-5, with 7 nucleotides matching TRBD1. This CDR3 comprises 15 residues. J lost 3 bases, V lost 3 bases, and 6 bases had no gene match. The V gene's germline CDR1 is SGHRS and CDR2 YFSETQ. The CDR3 DNA is TGCGCCAGCAGCTACGAGACAGGGAACAATCAGCCCCAGCATTTT. Translation gives CASSYETGNNQPQHF.

The chain carries TRBV4-1 and TRBJ1-6; D gene uncertain. V lost 0 bases and J 4 bases, leaving 10 bases between the germline ends. CDR3 length: 16 amino acids. Germline V gives CDR1 MGHRA, CDR2 YSYEKL. The CDR3 DNA sequence: TGCGCCAGCAGCCAAGATTTGACCTCGTATAATTCACCCCTCCACTTT. It codes for CASSQDLTSYNSPLHF.

The gene calls are TRBV6-1 and TRBJ1-4; 10 positions agree with TRBD1. V lost 4 bases and J lost 5; bases outside the gene matches: 7. CDR1 and CDR2 from the germline V gene are MNHNS and SASEGT. This CDR3 has 16 residues. The CDR3 protein is CASSGLGTGENEKLFF. The CDR3 DNA reads as TGTGCCAGCAGTGGCCTAGGGACAGGGGAAAATGAAAAACTGTTTTTT.

This sequence joins TRBV5-6 and TRBJ1-2; D uncertain. Germline loops: CDR1 SGHDT, CDR2 YYEEEE. Deletions cut 0 bases from V and 11 bases from J, with 8 bases between. The CDR3 consists of 11 residues. Here the CDR3 reads CASSLGAIYTF. The CDR3 bases are TGTGCCAGCAGCTTGGGGGCCATTTACACCTTC.

The chain links TRBV14 to TRBJ1-6; the D is unclear. V gave up 2 bases and J gave up 7 bases, with 6 bases separating them. In germline, CDR1 is SGHDN, CDR2 FVKESK. CDR3 length: 13 residues. CDR3 region: CASSQRLNSPLHF. CDR3 DNA: TGTGCCAGCAGCCAAAGACTAAATTCACCCCTCCACTTT.

Only a few counts were recorded for this clone. The chain couples TRBV19 to TRBJ2-7, with 7 nucleotides matching TRBD1. Germline trimming cut 0 bases from V and 3 bases from J; bases unmatched to any gene: 14. In germline, CDR1 is LNHDA, CDR2 SQIVND (reference sequence). This CDR3 contains 18 residues. The CDR3 spells CASSIEFYETGAGYEQYF. CDR3 DNA: TGTGCCAGTAGTATAGAATTCTACGAAACAGGGGCGGGCTACGAGCAGTACTTC. Full variable domain (remainder filled in from reference TRBV19 and TRBJ2-7): DGGITQSPKYLFRKEGQNVTLSCEQNLNHDAMYWYRQDPGQGLRLIYYSQIVNDFQKGDIAEGYSVSREKKESFPLTVTSAQKNPTAFYLCASSIEFYETGAGYEQYFGPGTRLTVT.

The chain carries TRBV6-6 and TRBJ2-3; no reliable D call. Trimming cost V 2 bases and J 9 bases, with 15 bases left between them. In germline, CDR1 is MNHNY, CDR2 SVGAGI (reference sequence). The CDR3 has 14 residues. CDR3 coding DNA: TGTGCCAGCAGTTACGAGGTCCTCACGTTGACGCAGTATTTT. This sequence encodes CASSYEVLTLTQYF.

V and J are TRBV10-2 and TRBJ1-5, with D possibly being TRBD1 (6 bases). Trimming left V 5 bases short and J 4 bases short, with 9 bases between. The CDR3 is 13 amino acids. Germline V lookup: CDR1 WSHSY, CDR2 SAAADI. CDR3 residues: CASSIQGNQPQHF. CDR3 in DNA: TGCGCCAGCAGTATACAGGGTAATCAGCCCCAGCATTTT.

This chain links TRBV29-1 with TRBJ2-4, with unresolved D. Germline V gene data show CDR1 as SQVTM and CDR2 as ANQGSEA. V lost 3 bases and J lost 8, with 11 bases in between. This CDR3 is built from 12 residues. The CDR3 DNA follows: TGCAGCGTTGAGGTCAGTAAGGACATTCAGTACTTC. Protein sequence: CSVEVSKDIQYF. The full variable domain, in which reference TRBV29-1 and TRBJ2-4 provide the parts outside the CDR3, is SAVISQKPSRDICQRGTSLTIQCQVDSQVTMMFWYRQQPGQSLTLIATANQGSEATYESGFVIDKFPISRPNLTFSTLTVSNMSPEDSSIYLCSVEVSKDIQYFGAGTRLSVL.

This chain uses TRBV13 with TRBJ1-2; the D gene is possibly TRBD1 (6 bases). V lost 5 bases and J lost 5, with 12 bases in between. CDR1 is PRHDT and CDR2 is FYEKMQ in the germline V gene (reference sequence). There are 13 residues in the CDR3. Here the CDR3 DNA reads TGTGCCAGCAGCGGCGGGGGGGCTTATGGCTACACCTTC. This codes for CASSGGGAYGYTF.

The rearrangement joins TRBV2 to TRBJ2-2, with TRBD1 as a possible D gene (5 bases). The CDR3 contains 15 residues. The V and J ends lost 7 bases and 0 bases respectively, with 12 bases between them. Per the germline V gene, CDR1 is SNHLY and CDR2 is FYNNEI. This chain's CDR3 is CASKIRAANTGELFF. The DNA for the CDR3 is TGTGCCAGCAAGATCAGGGCTGCGAACACCGGGGAGCTGTTTTTT.

This clone was counted a few times. The CDR3 loop is CSVAADFGGNGYTF. DNA for the CDR3: TGCAGCGTTGCCGCCGACTTTGGAGGTAATGGCTACACCTTC. The V call is TRBV29-1, the J call TRBJ1-2; D gene uncertain. The CDR3 extends over 14 amino acids. Deletions cut 4 bases from V and 6 bases from J, with 18 bases between. Germline loops: CDR1 SQVTM, CDR2 ANQGSEA.

This chain joins TRBV5-4 and TRBJ2-6, with D perhaps TRBD2 (6 bases). The CDR3 has 16 amino acids. CDR1 is SGHNT and CDR2 is YYREEE in the germline V gene (reference sequence). V was cut by 3 bases and J by 1 base, with 11 bases left in between. CDR3 DNA: TGTGCCAGCAGCTCGGGACTCCCTTCTGGGGCCAACGTCCTGACTTTC. It translates to CASSSGLPSGANVLTF.

The chain carries TRBV20-1 and TRBJ2-5; weak D call: TRBD2 (6 bases). The V gene lost 6 bases and the J gene lost 5 bases, with 10 bases spanning the gap. CDR1 and CDR2 (germline): DFQATT, SNEGSKA (reference sequence). The CDR3 covers 11 residues. CDR3 protein: CSAGAGETQYF. The CDR3 DNA reads as TGCAGTGCCGGGGCGGGGGAGACCCAGTACTTC.

The chain recombines TRBV10-3 with TRBJ1-6; D possibly corresponds to TRBD1 (5 bases). V lost 7 bases and J 0 bases, leaving 13 bases between the germline ends. Germline V lookup: CDR1 ENHRY, CDR2 SYGVKD. The CDR3 totals 16 residues. The CDR3 spells CAITPGQSSYNSPLHF. Written as DNA, the CDR3 is TGTGCCATCACCCCGGGGCAAAGCTCCTATAATTCACCCCTCCACTTT.

The gene calls are TRBV28 and TRBJ2-7; D is ambiguous. V lost 7 bases to trimming and J lost 9 bases, with 19 bases between them. Per germline, CDR1 MDHEN and CDR2 SYDVKM. This CDR3 comprises 13 residues. CDR3: CASTSSLPKGQYF. CDR3 coding DNA: TGTGCCAGCACTTCCTCCCTACCCAAGGGGCAGTACTTC.